This T cell receptor beta chain was sequenced in a study of tissue T cells after allogeneic stem cell transplantation. Germline V CDR1 and CDR2: SGHRS, YFSETQ. The V gene end was trimmed by 3 bases and the J gene end by 7 bases; junction bases not matched to a gene: 11. The CDR3 contains 16 residues. TCRdb keeps only in-frame clones here, not all; method: immunoSEQ multiplex PCR. The sample lists 6,000 to 8,000 clones, about two thirds occurring once. Retrospectively chosen non-transplant comparators had other cancers and at least five gastrointestinal samples, without known gastrointestinal disease. Study-level findings and limits: Tissue-detected TCR repertoire was only partly captured by blood and spleen T cells. Few T cell clones were shared across patients, but motif clusters showed tissue-specific shared signatures. Within patients, tissue anatomy strongly shaped TCR repertoire composition.

Regarding this clone: Its matching antigen is unknown.

This clonotype was obtained from a woman between 18 and 50 years old with breast cancer. This sample comprised tissue from the rectum, obtained at autopsy. V gene TRBV5-1 combines with J gene TRBJ2-1; 9 bases fit TRBD1. This CDR3 is CASSSGTGGGTNEQFF. CDR3 bases: TGCGCCAGCAGCTCGGGAACAGGGGGCGGGACAAATGAGCAGTTCTTC.